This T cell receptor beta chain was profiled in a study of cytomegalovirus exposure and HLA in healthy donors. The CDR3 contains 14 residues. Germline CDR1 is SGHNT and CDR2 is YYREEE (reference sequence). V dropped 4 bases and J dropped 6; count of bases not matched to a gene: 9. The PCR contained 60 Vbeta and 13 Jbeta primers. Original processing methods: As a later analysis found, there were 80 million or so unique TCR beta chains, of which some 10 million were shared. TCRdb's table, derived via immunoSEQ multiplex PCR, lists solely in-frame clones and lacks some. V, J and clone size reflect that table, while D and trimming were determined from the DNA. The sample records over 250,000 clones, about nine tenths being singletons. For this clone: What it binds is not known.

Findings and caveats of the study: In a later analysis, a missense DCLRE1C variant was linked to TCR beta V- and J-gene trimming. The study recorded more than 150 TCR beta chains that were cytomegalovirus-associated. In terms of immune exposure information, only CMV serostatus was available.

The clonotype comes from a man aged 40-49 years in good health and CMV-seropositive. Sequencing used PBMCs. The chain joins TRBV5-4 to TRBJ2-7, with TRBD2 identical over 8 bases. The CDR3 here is CASSPGTRAPEQYF. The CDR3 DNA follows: TGTGCCAGCAGCCCCGGGACTAGAGCTCCCGAGCAGTACTTC.